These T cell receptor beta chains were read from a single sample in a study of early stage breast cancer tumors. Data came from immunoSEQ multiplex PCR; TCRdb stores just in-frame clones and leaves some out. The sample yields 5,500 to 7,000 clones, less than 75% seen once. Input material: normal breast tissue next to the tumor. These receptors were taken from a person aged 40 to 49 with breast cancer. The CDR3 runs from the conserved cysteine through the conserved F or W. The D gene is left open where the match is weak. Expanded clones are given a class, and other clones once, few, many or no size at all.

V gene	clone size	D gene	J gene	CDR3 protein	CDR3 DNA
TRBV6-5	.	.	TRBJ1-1	CASSVATGNTEAFF	TGTGCCAGCAGTGTCGCGACAGGGAACACTGAAGCTTTCTTT
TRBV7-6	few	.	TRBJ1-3	CASSPPGNTIYF	TGTGCCAGCAGCCCCCCCGGAAACACCATATATTTT
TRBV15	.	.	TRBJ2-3	CATSRDQSTDTQYF	TGTGCCACCAGCAGAGACCAAAGCACAGATACGCAGTATTTT
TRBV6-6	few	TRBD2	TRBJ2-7	CASRQAGFDGVFF	TGTGCCAGCAGACAAGCGGGGTTCGATGGGGTGTTCTTC
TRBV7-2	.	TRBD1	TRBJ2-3	CASSLRTGGPTDTQYF	TGTGCCAGCAGCTTAAGGACAGGGGGGCCGACAGATACGCAGTATTTT
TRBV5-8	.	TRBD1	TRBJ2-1	CASSRLKGAGPRSNEQFF	TGTGCCAGCAGCCGCCTAAAGGGGGCGGGCCCCAGGTCCAATGAGCAGTTCTTC
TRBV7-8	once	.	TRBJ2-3	CASSSDWGGGGHTDTQYF	TGTGCCAGCAGCTCTGACTGGGGAGGGGGCGGCCACACAGATACGCAGTATTTT
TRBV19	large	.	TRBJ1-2	CASSINGLNYGYTF	TGTGCCAGTAGTATCAACGGCCTGAACTATGGCTACACCTTC
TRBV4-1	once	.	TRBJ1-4	CASSQGQWGGARNEKLFF	TGCGCCAGCAGCCAAGGGCAATGGGGGGGGGCGCGTAATGAAAAACTGTTTTTT
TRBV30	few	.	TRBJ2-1	CAWSITLSSYNEQFF	TGTGCCTGGAGCATAACCCTTAGCTCCTACAATGAGCAGTTCTTC
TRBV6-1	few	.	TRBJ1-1	CASSDRRNTEAFF	TGTGCCAGCAGCGACAGGCGGAACACTGAAGCTTTCTTT
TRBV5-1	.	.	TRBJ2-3	CASSLVQVRTTDTQYF	TGCGCCAGCAGCTTGGTTCAGGTCCGCACCACAGATACGCAGTATTTT
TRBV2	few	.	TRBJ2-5	CASSLQGLETQYF	TGTGCCAGCTCGCTACAGGGTCTCGAGACCCAGTACTTC
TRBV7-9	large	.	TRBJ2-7	CASSPAHPSYEQYF	TGTGCCAGCAGCCCAGCCCACCCATCATACGAGCAGTACTTC
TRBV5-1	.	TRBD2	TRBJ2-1	CASSRGLAGDNEQFF	TGCGCCAGCAGCAGGGGACTAGCGGGAGACAATGAGCAGTTCTTC
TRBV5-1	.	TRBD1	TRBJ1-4	CASSPGGQGAGKLFF	TGCGCCAGCAGCCCCGGCGGACAGGGGGCTGGAAAACTGTTTTTT
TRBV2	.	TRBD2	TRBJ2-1	CASKRDRSNEQFF	TGTGCCAGCAAGCGGGACCGGAGCAATGAGCAGTTCTTC
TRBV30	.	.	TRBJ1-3	CAWRDSGRGLRNTIYF	TGTGCCTGGAGGGATTCAGGCAGGGGATTAAGGAACACCATATATTTT
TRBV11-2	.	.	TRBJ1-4	CASSLQAANEKLFF	TGTGCCAGCAGCTTACAGGCGGCTAATGAAAAACTGTTTTTT
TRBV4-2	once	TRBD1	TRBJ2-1	CASSPPTGGVINEQFF	TGTGCCAGCAGCCCCCCGACAGGGGGGGTTATTAATGAGCAGTTCTTC
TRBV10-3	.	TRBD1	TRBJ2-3	CAISYRGGTDTQYF	TGTGCCATCAGTTACAGGGGGGGCACAGATACGCAGTATTTT
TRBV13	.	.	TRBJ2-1	CASSSGTWRNNEQFF	TGTGCCAGCAGCTCCGGGACTTGGCGGAACAATGAGCAGTTCTTC
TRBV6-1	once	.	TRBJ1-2	CASSAQRQRTDYGYTF	TGTGCCAGCAGTGCCCAACGACAGCGAACCGACTATGGCTACACCTTC
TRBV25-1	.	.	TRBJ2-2	CASSDFQGRTGELFF	TGTGCCAGCAGTGACTTTCAGGGGAGGACCGGGGAGCTGTTTTTT
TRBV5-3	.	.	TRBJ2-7	CARSLAGVPSYEQYF	TGTGCCAGAAGCTTGGCGGGAGTACCCTCCTACGAGCAGTACTTC
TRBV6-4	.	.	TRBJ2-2	CASSDSPGGDTGELFF	TGTGCCAGCAGTGACTCTCCAGGGGGGGACACCGGGGAGCTGTTTTTT
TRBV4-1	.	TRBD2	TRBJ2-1	CASSQGPSGNNEQFF	TGCGCCAGCAGCCAAGGGCCTAGCGGAAACAATGAGCAGTTCTTC
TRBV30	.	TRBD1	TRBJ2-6	CAWSSGQGAGGANVLTF	TGTGCCTGGAGTTCTGGACAGGGGGCTGGTGGGGCCAACGTCCTGACTTTC
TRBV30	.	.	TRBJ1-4	CAWSVPGTINEKLFF	TGTGCCTGGAGTGTCCCCGGGACCATTAATGAAAAACTGTTTTTT
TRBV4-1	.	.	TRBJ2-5	CASSQVGAWETQYF	TGCGCCAGCAGCCAAGTAGGAGCATGGGAGACCCAGTACTTC
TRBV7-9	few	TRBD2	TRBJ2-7	CASSLAGGSYEQYF	TGTGCCAGCAGCTTGGCGGGAGGCTCCTACGAGCAGTACTTC
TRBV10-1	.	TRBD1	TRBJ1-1	CASRFKQGPTNTEAFF	TGCGCCAGCCGCTTTAAACAGGGGCCAACGAACACTGAAGCTTTCTTT
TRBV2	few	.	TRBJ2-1	CASRPGSNEQFF	TGTGCCAGCAGGCCGGGGAGCAATGAGCAGTTCTTC
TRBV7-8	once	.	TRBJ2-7	CASSLALVGTYEQYF	TGTGCCAGCAGCTTAGCGCTTGTAGGGACCTACGAGCAGTACTTC
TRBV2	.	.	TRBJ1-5	CASSRDANQPQHF	TGTGCCAGCAGCCGGGATGCCAATCAGCCCCAGCATTTT
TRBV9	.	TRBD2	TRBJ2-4	CASSVSLAGQNIQYF	TGTGCCAGCAGCGTTAGCCTAGCGGGACAAAACATTCAGTACTTC
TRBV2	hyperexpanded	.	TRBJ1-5	CASSASTISQPQHF	TGTGCCAGCAGTGCCAGCACCATTAGTCAGCCCCAGCATTTT
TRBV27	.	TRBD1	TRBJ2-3	CASSSVAGGESSTDTQYF	TGTGCCAGCAGTTCGGTAGCAGGGGGAGAGAGTAGCACAGATACGCAGTATTTT
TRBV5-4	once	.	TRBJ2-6	CASSLARGLGANVLTF	TGTGCCAGCAGCTTGGCCAGAGGGCTAGGGGCCAACGTCCTGACTTTC
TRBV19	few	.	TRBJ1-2	CASSIGSGNYGYTF	TGTGCCAGTAGTATAGGCTCAGGGAACTATGGCTACACCTTC
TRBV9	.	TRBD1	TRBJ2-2	CASSVGTGGTGELFF	TGTGCCAGCAGCGTTGGGACAGGGGGGACCGGGGAGCTGTTTTTT
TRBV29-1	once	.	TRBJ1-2	CSVVTGNYGYTF	TGCAGCGTTGTAACAGGGAACTATGGCTACACCTTC
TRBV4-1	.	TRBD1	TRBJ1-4	CASSQEGQPEKLFF	TGCGCCAGCAGCCAAGAGGGACAGCCTGAAAAACTGTTTTTT
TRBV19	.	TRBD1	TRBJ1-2	CASRGGQGVYGYTF	TGTGCCAGTAGGGGGGGACAGGGAGTCTATGGCTACACCTTC
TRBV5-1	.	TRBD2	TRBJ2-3	CASSLAGLATDTQYF	TGCGCCAGCAGCTTGGCGGGACTAGCGACCGATACGCAGTATTTT
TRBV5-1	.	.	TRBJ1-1	CASSSSARGNTEAFF	TGCGCCAGCAGCTCGTCAGCGAGGGGGAACACTGAAGCTTTCTTT
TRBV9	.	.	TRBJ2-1	CASSAGRSSYNEQFF	TGTGCCAGCAGCGCCGGAAGGAGCTCCTACAATGAGCAGTTCTTC
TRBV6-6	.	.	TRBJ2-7	CASTSPSSSEQYF	TGTGCCAGCACCTCCCCCTCCAGCAGCGAGCAGTACTTC